Following are 26 T cell receptor beta chains from one sample sequenced in a study of OX40 agonist ivuxolimab in advanced cancers. The method was immunoSEQ multiplex PCR; TCRdb's version includes in-frame clones alone and lacks a portion of them. The sample has around 70,000 clones, around four fifths seen once. This specimen was CD4+ or CD8+ T cells sorted from blood, taken in a trial of the OX40 agonist ivuxolimab. These receptors were obtained from an adult with an advanced solid tumor such as melanoma, head and neck, liver or kidney cancer.

The CDR3 protein is CASSEGLAGAGGTQYF. As DNA, the CDR3 is TGTGCCAGCAGTGAGGGACTAGCGGGGGCCGGGGGTACGCAGTATTTT. V and J are TRBV2 and TRBJ2-3, with 14 bases identical to TRBD2. The germline gives CDR1 SNHLY, CDR2 FYNNEI. V lost 3 bases and J lost 8; bases outside the gene matches: 7. CDR3 size: 16 residues.

The rearrangement links TRBV27 to TRBJ2-4, with TRBD2 matching 9 bases. Germline V gives CDR1 MNHEY, CDR2 SMNVEV (reference sequence). The CDR3 runs to 16 residues. The V gene end was trimmed by 3 bases and the J gene end by 2 bases; junction bases not matched to a gene: 5. Written as DNA, the CDR3 is TGTGCCAGCAGTTTGGTTAGCGGGAGTCCCAAAAACATTCAGTACTTC. Encoded protein: CASSLVSGSPKNIQYF.

This rearrangement joins TRBV11-3 to TRBJ1-1, with D tentatively TRBD1 (5 bases). V gave up 3 bases and J gave up 5 bases, with 16 bases separating them. The CDR3 contains 15 residues. Germline loops: CDR1 SGHNT, CDR2 YENEEA. The DNA for the CDR3 is TGTGCCAGCAGCTTGGGGACGGGGATGGGAACTGAAGCTTTCTTT. Protein: CASSLGTGMGTEAFF. Combining the CDR3 with reference TRBV11-3 and TRBJ1-1 gives the whole variable domain EAGVVQSPRYKIIEKKQPVAFWCNPISGHNTLYWYLQNLGQGPELLIRYENEEAVDDSQLPKDRFSAERLKGVDSTLKIQPAELGDSAVYLCASSLGTGMGTEAFFGQGTRLTVV.

The chain joins TRBV19 to TRBJ1-5; TRBD1 agrees at 10 bases. This CDR3 spans 15 amino acids. J was trimmed by 3 bases and V by 5 bases; bases with no gene match: 4. Germline V CDR1 and CDR2: LNHDA, SQIVND (reference sequence). DNA of the CDR3: TGTGCCAGTAGTCGGACAGGGGGAAACAATCAGCCCCAGCATTTT. It yields the protein CASSRTGGNNQPQHF.

The chain is built from TRBV28 and TRBJ2-5, with D possibly being TRBD1 (6 bases). Between the trimmed V and J ends, which lost 5 bases and 6 bases, there was a span of 19 bases. In germline, CDR1 is MDHEN, CDR2 SYDVKM. This CDR3 spans 15 amino acids. In DNA form, the CDR3 reads TGTGCCAGCAGTCCCCAGACACTACAGGGCCAGACCCAGTACTTC. Its translation: CASSPQTLQGQTQYF.

This clone was seen a handful of times. The V and J genes are TRBV10-3 and TRBJ1-5, with D possibly being TRBD1 (5 bases). This CDR3 contains 14 residues. V was cut by 11 bases and J by 0 bases, with 14 bases left in between. Germline-derived CDR1 and CDR2 are ENHRY and SYGVKD. Here the CDR3 reads CASTTDNSNQPQHF. DNA of the CDR3: TGTGCCTCAACCACGGACAATAGCAATCAGCCCCAGCATTTT.

This chain connects TRBV10-3 to TRBJ2-3; 8 nucleotides align to TRBD2. The CDR3 is 15 amino acids. Germline-derived CDR1 and CDR2 are ENHRY and SYGVKD. With 10 bases clipped from V and 0 bases from J, the junction kept 9 bases outside the gene matches. The CDR3 DNA reads TGTGCCAGCGCATTCTCTAGCGGGAGCACAGATACGCAGTATTTT. It yields the protein CASAFSSGSTDTQYF.

The count of this clone is one. The CDR3 coding sequence is TGTGCCAGCAGCGTAGGGGAAGGTGGAAACACCATATATTTT. Translation: CASSVGEGGNTIYF. The genes are TRBV9 and TRBJ1-3; D is ambiguous. The CDR3 sequence is 14 residues long. Trimming left V 0 bases short and J 3 bases short, with 7 bases between. The germline V gene has CDR1 SGDLS and CDR2 YYNGEE.

This clone has a handful of counts. This chain joins TRBV10-1 and TRBJ1-2; D perhaps matches TRBD1 (5 bases). The CDR3 spans 13 residues. V was pared by 0 bases and J by 4 bases, with 6 bases between. Germline CDR1 and CDR2: WNHNN and SYGVQD (reference sequence). DNA of the CDR3: TGCGCCAGCAGTGAGTCGGGACGCTATGGCTACACCTTC. Translated: CASSESGRYGYTF.

The genes are TRBV6-5 and TRBJ2-1, with TRBD1 matching 8 bases. Germline V gene data show CDR1 as MNHEY and CDR2 as SVGAGI. CDR3 length equals 15 residues. V trimming: 6 bases; J trimming: 10 bases; junction bases outside the gene matches: 14. In nucleotides, the CDR3 is TGTGCCAGCAGCCCTACAGGGGGAAGCGTTAGGGAGCAGTTCTTC. This sequence encodes CASSPTGGSVREQFF.

This clone was seen more than once but under ten times. Other nucleotide sequences from this sample produce the same CDR3. The chain has TRBV7-8 and TRBJ1-3, with D perhaps matching TRBD1 (5 bases). The length of the CDR3 is 12 residues. Trimming left V 5 bases short and J 4 bases short, with 6 bases between. Per germline, CDR1 SGHVS and CDR2 FQNEAQ. In DNA form, the CDR3 reads TGTGCCAGCAGCCCAGGGGGAAACACCATATATTTT. It specifies CASSPGGNTIYF.

The J gene is TRBJ1-2, the V gene TRBV11-2; the D is unclear. Germline V gene sequence: CDR1 SGHAT, CDR2 FQNNGV. The CDR3 extends over 15 amino acids. V lost 8 bases and J 8 bases, leaving 24 bases between the germline ends. CDR3 sequence (DNA): TGTGCCAGCGGCTCTAGGGCCGGGCCAGGATCCGGCTACACCTTC. This translates into CASGSRAGPGSGYTF.

The V call is TRBV23-1, the J call TRBJ2-6; TRBD1 might be the D (5 bases). TRBV23-1 is an ORF, and what it does is uncertain. The CDR3 covers 18 residues. Deletions cut 8 bases from V and 2 bases from J, with 22 bases between. The CDR3 here is CASWWVQFIGAGANVLTF. CDR3 nucleotides: TGCGCCAGCTGGTGGGTTCAGTTTATAGGGGCTGGGGCCAACGTCCTGACTTTC.

The genes are TRBV5-4 and TRBJ2-2; D may be TRBD1 (5 bases). The CDR3 runs to 14 residues. Trimming cost V 0 bases and J 7 bases, with 10 bases left between them. The germline V gene has CDR1 SGHNT and CDR2 YYREEE (reference sequence). CDR3 coding DNA: TGTGCCAGCAGCTTGGGGCAGGGTGGCGGGGAGCTGTTTTTT. Its translation is CASSLGQGGGELFF.

DNA for the CDR3: TGCAGCGGTTGGGGACCGACAGGGGGCGCGGGCACTGAAGCTTTCTTT. Translated, it gives CSGWGPTGGAGTEAFF. The chain couples TRBV29-1 to TRBJ1-1; 10 bases fit TRBD1. Germline V CDR1 and CDR2: SQVTM, ANQGSEA. The CDR3 length is 16 residues. After removal of 7 bases from V and 4 bases from J, the junction contained 15 bases not matched to a gene. The whole variable domain, remainder taken from reference TRBV29-1 and TRBJ1-1, is SAVISQKPSRDICQRGTSLTIQCQVDSQVTMMFWYRQQPGQSLTLIATANQGSEATYESGFVIDKFPISRPNLTFSTLTVSNMSPEDSSIYLCSGWGPTGGAGTEAFFGQGTRLTVV.

By share of the sample, this clone is medium-sized. Other DNA sequences in this specimen translate into the identical CDR3. The V and J genes are TRBV4-1 and TRBJ2-5, with 13 bases identical to TRBD2. V shed 1 base and J 4 bases; nucleotides not matched to a gene: 9. The CDR3 sequence is 18 residues long. Germline loops: CDR1 MGHRA, CDR2 YSYEKL. The DNA of the CDR3 is TGCGCCAGCAGCCAAGGGACTAGCGGGAGCCTAGACCGAGAGACCCAGTACTTC. This codes for CASSQGTSGSLDRETQYF.

The gene calls are TRBV5-4 and TRBJ2-1; the match to TRBD2 covers 12 bases. Germline CDR1 reads SGHNT; CDR2 reads YYREEE (reference sequence). This CDR3 has 12 amino acids. With V trimmed by 3 bases and J by 13 bases, 2 bases remained unmatched. In DNA form, the CDR3 reads TGTGCCAGCAGCTCGACTAGCGGGAGACAGTTCTTC. As protein: CASSSTSGRQFF.

The chain couples TRBV5-4 to TRBJ2-3; tentative D call: TRBD2 (5 bases). Trimming removed 4 bases from V and 5 bases from J, with 5 bases in between. CDR3 length: 11 amino acids. In germline, CDR1 is SGHNT, CDR2 YYREEE (reference sequence). The CDR3 DNA is TGTGCCAGCAGCCGGGAAGATACGCAGTATTTT. As protein: CASSREDTQYF.

This chain links TRBV5-4 with TRBJ1-4; 8 bases line up with TRBD1. Germline lookup yields CDR1 SGHNT and CDR2 YYREEE (reference sequence). There are 14 residues in the CDR3. Trimming at V came to 4 bases and at J to 8 bases, leaving 7 bases not matched to a gene. The CDR3 sequence is CASSIGQGREKLFF. In nucleotides, the CDR3 is TGTGCCAGCAGCATAGGACAGGGAAGAGAAAAACTGTTTTTT.

The chain has TRBV5-6 and TRBJ1-2, with TRBD1 identical over 12 bases. The V segment lost 1 base and the J segment 4 bases; nucleotides outside the gene matches: 5. The CDR3 sequence is 16 residues long. Germline CDR1 and CDR2: SGHDT and YYEEEE. The CDR3 protein is CASSLSGTGGLYGYTF. The CDR3 nucleotides read TGTGCCAGCAGCTTGAGCGGGACAGGGGGCCTCTATGGCTACACCTTC.

This rearrangement joins TRBV19 to TRBJ1-1, with D possibly TRBD1 on 5 matching bases. Germline V gene lookup returns CDR1 LNHDA and CDR2 SQIVND (reference sequence). V shed 3 bases and J shed 1 base, with 12 bases lying between them. The CDR3 loop spans 15 amino acids. The CDR3 nucleotides are TGTGCCAGTAGTATTAGGCCGCAGGGGAACACTGAAGCTTTCTTT. It specifies CASSIRPQGNTEAFF.

The gene calls are TRBV5-1 and TRBJ2-5; D is perhaps TRBD1 (6 bases). Germline V gene lookup returns CDR1 SGHRS and CDR2 YFSETQ. V was cut by 1 base and J by 3 bases, with 13 bases left in between. CDR3 length: 15 residues. The CDR3 DNA reads TGCGCCAGCAGCTTGCAGGGGCGTTTCGAAGAGACCCAGTACTTC. It is translated as CASSLQGRFEETQYF.

The chain couples TRBV2 to TRBJ1-2; D call uncertain. The CDR3 extends over 14 amino acids. V lost 6 bases and J lost 7, with 18 bases in between. Germline V gives CDR1 SNHLY, CDR2 FYNNEI. Written as DNA, the CDR3 is TGTGCCAGCAGCCTATTTCCTCTACGTACTGGCTACACCTTC. Its translation: CASSLFPLRTGYTF.

This clone was observed once. The chain recombines TRBV10-3 with TRBJ2-5, with D perhaps assigned TRBD1 or TRBD2 (5 bases each). Trimming shortened V by 6 bases and J by 5 bases, and 16 bases separated the two germline ends. This CDR3 comprises 14 residues. The germline CDR1 and CDR2 sequences are ENHRY and SYGVKD. CDR3 sequence (DNA): TGTGCCATCAGGGGGGTCGGAGTTGAGGAGACCCAGTACTTC. Translation: CAIRGVGVEETQYF.

The chain uses TRBV28 and TRBJ2-6; TRBD2 is a possible D gene (5 bases). This CDR3 is built from 15 residues. V was cut by 7 bases and J by 1 base, with 11 bases left in between. In germline, CDR1 is MDHEN, CDR2 SYDVKM. DNA for the CDR3: TGTGCCAGCAATCAAGGGAGTTCTGGGGCCAACGTCCTGACTTTC. Protein product: CASNQGSSGANVLTF.

This chain connects TRBV6-5 to TRBJ1-4; TRBD1 is a possible D gene (6 bases). Per the germline V gene, CDR1 is MNHEY and CDR2 is SVGAGI. There are 14 residues in the CDR3. Trimming pared 6 bases from V and 5 bases from J, leaving 13 bases between. CDR3 nucleotides: TGTGCCAGCAGCCAATACGGACAGAATGAAAAACTGTTTTTT. Translation: CASSQYGQNEKLFF.